The rows below give T cell receptor beta chains drawn from one sample of a study of OX40 agonist ivuxolimab in advanced cancers. Only in-frame clones appear in the TCRdb table, and some are missing; sequencing was by immunoSEQ multiplex PCR. The repertoire holds tens of thousands of clones, roughly 89% seen once, with more than 25% in the top ten. The starting material was CD4+ or CD8+ T cells sorted from blood, obtained in a trial of the OX40 agonist ivuxolimab. The receptors originated from an adult with an advanced solid tumor such as melanoma, head and neck, liver or kidney cancer. Both conserved end residues are part of each CDR3.

V	J	CDR3
TRBV7-8	TRBJ2-1	CASSSVLAGEGNEQFF
TRBV7-6	TRBJ2-3	CASSPRTSGHLDTQYF
TRBV18	TRBJ2-7	CASRGSSSYEQYF
TRBV6-5	TRBJ2-7	CASSPGSQGYEQYF
TRBV6-5	TRBJ2-1	CASSLALAGAEQFF
TRBV6-4	TRBJ2-1	CASSERDYILSEQFF
TRBV29-1	TRBJ2-2	CSASRALEGTGELFF
TRBV7-9	TRBJ2-2	CASSTYRGVTGELFF
TRBV19	TRBJ1-5	CASSPRAQPQHF
TRBV19	TRBJ1-1	CASSIISGQGAPEAFF
TRBV19	TRBJ1-2	CASSPGWGYGYTF
TRBV27	TRBJ2-3	CASSLAGTDTQYF
TRBV6-5	TRBJ1-2	CASSYSNVGGYGYTF
TRBV7-2	TRBJ1-2	CASSFGQGGDYGYTF
TRBV5-1	TRBJ1-2	CASSPDGTDGYTF
TRBV5-1	TRBJ2-1	CASSLAPAGVAYNEQFF
TRBV5-1	TRBJ1-6	CASRAGTDNSPLHF
TRBV11-3	TRBJ2-1	CASSLETRHNEQFF
TRBV6-5	TRBJ1-1	CASSYGRQGNTEAFF
TRBV7-8	TRBJ2-7	CASSTPGQGAKEQYF
TRBV5-6	TRBJ2-5	CASSFDGRETQYF
TRBV18	TRBJ2-3	CASSVATDTQYF
TRBV15	TRBJ2-3	CATFSSGGTDTQYF
TRBV6-5	TRBJ2-5	CASSLGDRETQYF
TRBV7-8	TRBJ2-5	CASSPGTGAETQYF
TRBV18	TRBJ2-5	CASSPQARGHPQETQYF
TRBV5-1	TRBJ1-2	CASSLGTGGYGYTF
TRBV5-6	TRBJ1-2	CASSPGPGQGLWYTF
TRBV6-5	TRBJ2-2	CASRTYRETGELFF
TRBV6-6	TRBJ1-3	CASSYGSVSGNTIYF
TRBV30	TRBJ1-3	CAWSALGGPGNTIYF
TRBV9	TRBJ1-5	CASSEGTGYQPQHF
TRBV2	TRBJ1-1	CASTPAIAPSF
TRBV28	TRBJ1-5	CASSLWGGTQPQHF
TRBV27	TRBJ1-2	CASSLTGTGHNNYGYTF
TRBV19	TRBJ2-3	CASSIGSGRAQDTQYF
TRBV7-2	TRBJ2-2	CASSLPGYTGELFF
TRBV18	TRBJ1-1	CASSPPGLTEKEAFF
TRBV7-2	TRBJ1-3	CASSLVGNTIYF
TRBV7-9	TRBJ2-7	CASSLRTGAYEQYF
TRBV2	TRBJ1-1	CASRRNPGTVNTEAFF
TRBV19	TRBJ1-6	CASSMSPGLIVTLHF
TRBV10-3	TRBJ2-5	CAISEAQETQYF
TRBV19	TRBJ2-6	CASKQVSGANVLTF
TRBV5-1	TRBJ2-2	CASSLRGYTGELFF
TRBV6-1	TRBJ1-4	CASREGQGANEKLFF
TRBV18	TRBJ1-1	CASSPSADLNTEAFF
TRBV27	TRBJ2-5	CASRWGTQYF
TRBV4-3	TRBJ1-1	CASSQGTGGTMNTEAFF
TRBV11-2	TRBJ2-1	CASSVDRYNEQFF
TRBV30	TRBJ1-6	CAWSRTGPPLHF
TRBV11-2	TRBJ1-3	CASSLPGGGSSGNTIYF